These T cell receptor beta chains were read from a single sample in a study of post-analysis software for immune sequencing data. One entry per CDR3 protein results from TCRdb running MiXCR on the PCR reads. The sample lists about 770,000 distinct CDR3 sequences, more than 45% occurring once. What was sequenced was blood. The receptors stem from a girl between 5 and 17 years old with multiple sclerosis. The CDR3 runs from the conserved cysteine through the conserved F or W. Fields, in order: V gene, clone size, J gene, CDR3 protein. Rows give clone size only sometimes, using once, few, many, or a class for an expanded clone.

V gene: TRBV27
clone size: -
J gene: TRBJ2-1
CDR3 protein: CASSRQSGLANEQFF

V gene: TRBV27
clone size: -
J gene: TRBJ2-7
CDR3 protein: CASSLVGGSRNEQYF

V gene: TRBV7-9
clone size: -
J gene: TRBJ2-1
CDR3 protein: CAIQLIAAGGPNEQFF

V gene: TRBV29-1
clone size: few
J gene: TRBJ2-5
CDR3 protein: CSVAGGQGVGETQYF

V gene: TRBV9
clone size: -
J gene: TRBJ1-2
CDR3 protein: CASSGLGGGRNYGYTF

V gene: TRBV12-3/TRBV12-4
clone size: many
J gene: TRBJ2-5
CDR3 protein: CASSPLRETQYF

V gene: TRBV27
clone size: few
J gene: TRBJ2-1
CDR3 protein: CASSFTVPYNEQFF

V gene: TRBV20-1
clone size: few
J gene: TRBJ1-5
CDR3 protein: CSARIAGQPQHF

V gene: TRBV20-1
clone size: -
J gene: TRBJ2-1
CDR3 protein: CSARDGRSYEQFF

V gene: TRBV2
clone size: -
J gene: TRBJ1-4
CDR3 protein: CASSENLGTNEKLFF

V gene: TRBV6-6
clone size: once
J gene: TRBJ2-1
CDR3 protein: CASTISGGGREQFF

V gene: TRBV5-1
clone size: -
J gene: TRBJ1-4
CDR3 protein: CASRLAPGQGWEKLFF

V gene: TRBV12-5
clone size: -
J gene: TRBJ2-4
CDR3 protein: CASGLSVAGEVVQYF

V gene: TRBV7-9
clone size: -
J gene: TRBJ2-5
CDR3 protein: CASSSATGLGREETQYF

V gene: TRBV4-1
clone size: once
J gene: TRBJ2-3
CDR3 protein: CASSHVDQPDTRYF

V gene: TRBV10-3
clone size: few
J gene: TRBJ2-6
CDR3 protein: CAISRGDTGSGANVLTF

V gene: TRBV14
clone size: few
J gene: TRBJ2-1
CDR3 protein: CASSPRLAGSEQFF

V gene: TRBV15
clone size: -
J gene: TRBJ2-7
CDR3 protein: CATSRDGPYEQYF

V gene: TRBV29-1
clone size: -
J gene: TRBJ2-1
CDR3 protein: CSVVGHPGPFF

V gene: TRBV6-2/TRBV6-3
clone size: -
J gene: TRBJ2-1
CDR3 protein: CASSYGVLGGRAYNEQFF

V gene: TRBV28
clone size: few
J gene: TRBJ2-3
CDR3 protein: CASSSLRGGLAEDTQYF

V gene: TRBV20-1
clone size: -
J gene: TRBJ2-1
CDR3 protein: CSAGVYRASAYNEQFF

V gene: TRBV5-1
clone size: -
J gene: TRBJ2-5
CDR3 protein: CASSLGGRGRGETQYF

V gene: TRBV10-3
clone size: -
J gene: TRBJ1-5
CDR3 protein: CAIRAGDPNQPQHF

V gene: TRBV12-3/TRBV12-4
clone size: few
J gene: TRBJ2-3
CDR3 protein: CASSPSRLAGGWDTQYF

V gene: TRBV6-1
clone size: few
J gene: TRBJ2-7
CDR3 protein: CASSEPPAGGPYEQYF

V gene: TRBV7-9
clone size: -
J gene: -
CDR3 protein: CASSLAYRERNYEQYF

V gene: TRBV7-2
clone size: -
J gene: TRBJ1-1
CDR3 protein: CASSFGGYTEAFF

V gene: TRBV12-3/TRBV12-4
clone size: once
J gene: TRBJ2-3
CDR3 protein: CASRGTGQGDTQYF

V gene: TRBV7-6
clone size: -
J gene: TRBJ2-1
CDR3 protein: CASSLRPGANEQFF

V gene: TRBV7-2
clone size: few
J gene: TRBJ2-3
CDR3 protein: CASSLGTGWGDTQYF

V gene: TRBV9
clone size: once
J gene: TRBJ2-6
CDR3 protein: CASSVFSGANVLTF

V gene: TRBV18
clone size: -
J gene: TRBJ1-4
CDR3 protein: CASSPAGTNEKLFF

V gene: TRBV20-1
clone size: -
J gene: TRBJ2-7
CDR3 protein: CSALDSSNAASYEQYF

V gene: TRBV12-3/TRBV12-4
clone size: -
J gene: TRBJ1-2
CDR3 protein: CASSTGTEANYGYTF